These 7 T cell receptor beta chains came from one sample sequenced in a study of Graves' ophthalmopathy and Graves' hyperthyroidism. Amplified TCR beta CDR3 regions were obtained using RNA transcripts as template. Scientists carried out first-round RT-PCR using HTBI primers and then a second-round multiplex PCR. MiXCR was run by TCRdb on the multiplex PCR reads, yielding one entry per CDR3 protein. The sample carries hundreds of thousands of distinct CDR3 sequences, roughly 41% recorded once. The specimen was peripheral blood. The origin of the receptors is an adult man with Graves' ophthalmopathy.

This clonotype has more than one count but fewer than ten. This may arise from a read error, as a much more abundant clone is one base away. The CDR3 does not close with the conserved phenylalanine or tryptophan, likely indicating a read error. V gene TRBV29-1 combines with J gene TRBJ1-1; D ambiguous. Germline V gene data show CDR1 as SQVTM and CDR2 as ANQGSEA. The CDR3 contains 14 residues. The V end was cut by 3 bases, the J end by 3 bases, with 14 bases between. The CDR3: CSVDPGPYYTEAFL. Here the CDR3 DNA reads TGCAGCGTTGATCCCGGCCCATACTACACTGAAGCTTTCCTT.

This clonotype was recorded many times. The rearrangement joins TRBV10-3 to TRBJ1-3; 8 positions agree with TRBD1. The junction had 8 bases not matched to a gene; V was cut back by 4 bases and J by 0 bases. Germline CDR1 is ENHRY and CDR2 is SYGVKD. The CDR3 has 17 residues. CDR3 bases: TGTGCCATCAGTGGCGGGGGACAGGTCATCTCTGGAAACACCATATATTTT. Amino acids: CAISGGGQVISGNTIYF.

The J gene is TRBJ2-7, the V gene TRBV11-3; tentatively, D is TRBD2 (6 bases). The length of the CDR3 is 15 residues. The V end lost 5 bases, the J end lost 0 bases, and 14 bases lay between the germline ends. Germline V gives CDR1 SGHNT, CDR2 YENEEA. CDR3 bases: TGTGCCAGCAGCCCCTCTATAGCGGCCTCCTACGAGCAGTACTTC. Translation gives CASSPSIAASYEQYF.

The V call is TRBV19, the J call TRBJ2-6; no reliable D call. This CDR3 contains 17 residues. The V and J ends lost 5 bases and 2 bases respectively, with 16 bases between them. CDR1 is LNHDA, CDR2 SQIVND, per germline (reference sequence). CDR3 DNA sequence: TGTGCCAGTAGTCCAGGATGGCGAGGTACTGGGGCCAACGTCCTGACTTTC. Its translation: CASSPGWRGTGANVLTF.

The chain carries TRBV5-1 and TRBJ2-6, with D tentatively TRBD1 (6 bases). Germline assignment: CDR1 SGHRS and CDR2 YFSETQ. V dropped 1 base and J dropped 2 bases, with 10 bases sitting between them. This CDR3 has 16 amino acids. CDR3 coding DNA: TGCGCCAGCAGCTTGCGCAGGGGAGCTGGGGCCAACGTCCTGACTTTC. Its translation is CASSLRRGAGANVLTF.

On this clonotype itself: This may be a read error, as it is one base from a much larger clone. The rearrangement uses TRBV19 and TRBJ1-5; D is undetermined. The CDR3 runs 13 residues. The germline CDR1 and CDR2 sequences are LNHDA and SQIVND (reference sequence). Trimming took off 3 bases at V and 5 bases at J, with 8 bases between the two ends. DNA for the CDR3: TGTGCCAGTAGTATCCAGGAATATCAGCCCCAGCATTTT. It specifies CASSIQEYQPQHF.

This clonotype was observed at least ten times. This chain connects TRBV2 to TRBJ1-5, with D uncertain. The germline V gene encodes CDR1 SNHLY and CDR2 FYNNEI. The V end lost 7 bases, the J end lost 2 bases, and 9 bases lay between the germline ends. The length of the CDR3 is 13 residues. DNA for the CDR3: TGTGCCAGCACACTGGAAGGCAATCAGCCCCAGCATTTT. This sequence encodes CASTLEGNQPQHF.